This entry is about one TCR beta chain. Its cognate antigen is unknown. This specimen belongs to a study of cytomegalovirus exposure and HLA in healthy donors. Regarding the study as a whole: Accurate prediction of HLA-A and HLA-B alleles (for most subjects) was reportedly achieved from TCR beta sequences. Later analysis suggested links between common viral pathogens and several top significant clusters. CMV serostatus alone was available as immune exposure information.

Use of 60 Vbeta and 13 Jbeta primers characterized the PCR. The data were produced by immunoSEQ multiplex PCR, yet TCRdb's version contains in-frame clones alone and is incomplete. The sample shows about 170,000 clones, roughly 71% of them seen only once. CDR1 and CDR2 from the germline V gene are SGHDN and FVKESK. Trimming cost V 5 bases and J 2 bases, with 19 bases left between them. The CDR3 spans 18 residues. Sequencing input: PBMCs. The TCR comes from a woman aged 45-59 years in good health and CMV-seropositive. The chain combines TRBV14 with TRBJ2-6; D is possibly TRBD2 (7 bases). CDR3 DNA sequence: TGTGCCAGCAGCGCAGGGGAGGGGAACATCCCTGGGGCCAACGTCCTGACTTTC. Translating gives CASSAGEGNIPGANVLTF. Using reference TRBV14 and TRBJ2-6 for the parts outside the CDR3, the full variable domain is EAGVTQFPSHSVIEKGQTVTLRCDPISGHDNLYWYRRVMGKEIKFLLHFVKESKQDESGMPNNRFLAERTGGTYSTLKVQPAELEDSGVYFCASSAGEGNIPGANVLTFGAGSRLTVL.